Listed here are 18 T cell receptor beta chains from one sample, sequenced in a study of OX40 agonist ivuxolimab in advanced cancers. Sequencing was performed with immunoSEQ multiplex PCR; in TCRdb, only in-frame clones are kept and a portion is missing. Of about 52,000 clones listed, 70% to 90% are singletons. The input for sequencing was CD4+ or CD8+ T cells sorted from blood, taken in a trial of the OX40 agonist ivuxolimab. Receptors originate from an adult with an advanced solid tumor such as melanoma, head and neck, liver or kidney cancer.

V is TRBV10-2 and J is TRBJ2-5; 8 bases match TRBD2. CDR3 length: 14 residues. Germline lookup yields CDR1 WSHSY and CDR2 SAAADI. V was pared by 7 bases and J by 5 bases, with 9 bases of the junction left unmatched. In DNA form, the CDR3 reads TGCGCCAGCACCCCGGGGGGGGTGAGGGAGACCCAGTACTTC. Translation: CASTPGGVRETQYF.

J is TRBJ2-7 and V is TRBV19, with 9 bases lining up with TRBD1. Germline values: CDR1 LNHDA, CDR2 SQIVND (reference sequence). The ends lost 4 bases at V and 2 bases at J; junction bases unmatched: 9. The CDR3 spans 16 residues. The CDR3 spells CASSTKRTGETYEQYF. The CDR3 nucleotides read TGTGCCAGTAGTACCAAAAGGACAGGGGAGACCTACGAGCAGTACTTC.

This sequence joins TRBV12-5 and TRBJ2-3; no reliable D call. The CDR3 consists of 14 residues. From germline, CDR1 is LGHNT and CDR2 FRNRAP. Trimming removed 0 bases from V and 6 bases from J, with 10 bases in between. The CDR3 DNA reads TGTGCTAGTGGTTTGGTCCAAAACGATGATACGCAGTATTTT. The encoded protein is CASGLVQNDDTQYF.

This chain connects TRBV29-1 to TRBJ2-3, with 9 bases fitting TRBD1. There are 15 residues in the CDR3. V shed 3 bases and J 1 base; nucleotides not matched to a gene: 5. Germline V CDR1 and CDR2: SQVTM, ANQGSEA. The CDR3 nucleotides read TGCAGCGTTGATGGACAGGGGAGGGGCACAGATACGCAGTATTTT. Translated, it gives CSVDGQGRGTDTQYF.

This rearrangement joins TRBV2 to TRBJ1-2, with 8 bases lining up with TRBD1. Germline V gives CDR1 SNHLY, CDR2 FYNNEI. This CDR3 comprises 19 residues. The ends lost 1 base at V and 0 bases at J; junction bases unmatched: 13. The CDR3 nucleotides are TGTGCCAGCAGTGAAGAGGGCGGACAGGGAGCGGGGTCTAACTATGGCTACACCTTC. Protein sequence: CASSEEGGQGAGSNYGYTF.

V gene TRBV4-3 combines with J gene TRBJ1-2; D perhaps matches TRBD1 (6 bases). The V and J ends lost 2 bases and 0 bases respectively, with 10 bases between them. Germline V gene sequence: CDR1 LGHNA, CDR2 YSLEER. The CDR3 length is 15 residues. CDR3 amino acids: CASSQRTATNYGYTF. Here the CDR3 DNA reads TGCGCCAGCAGCCAAAGGACAGCTACTAACTATGGCTACACCTTC.

V gene TRBV19 combines with J gene TRBJ1-4; D is unresolved. The CDR3 sequence is 15 residues long. In germline, CDR1 is LNHDA, CDR2 SQIVND (reference sequence). Trimming cost V 8 bases and J 3 bases, with 16 bases left between them. The CDR3 nucleotides are TGTGCCAGTTCCCCTTGGAGGATTTCTAATGAAAAACTGTTTTTT. Its translation: CASSPWRISNEKLFF.

The genes are TRBV7-9 and TRBJ2-3, with unresolved D. CDR1 is SEHNR, CDR2 FQNEAQ, per germline (reference sequence). The V end was cut by 1 base, the J end by 4 bases, with 6 bases between. The CDR3 contains 13 residues. CDR3 DNA sequence: TGTGCCAGCAGCTTAGTAGCCTCAGATACGCAGTATTTT. This encodes CASSLVASDTQYF.

This clone has only one observation. J is TRBJ1-2 and V is TRBV10-2; D ambiguous. This CDR3 contains 13 residues. CDR1 and CDR2 (germline): WSHSY, SAAADI. Between the trimmed V and J ends, which lost 8 bases and 6 bases, there was a span of 16 bases. The CDR3 spells CASAPGADDGYTF. In nucleotides, the CDR3 is TGCGCCAGCGCCCCTGGCGCCGACGATGGCTACACCTTC.

The rearrangement joins TRBV11-2 to TRBJ2-7, with a tentative D call TRBD1 (6 bases). The germline gives CDR1 SGHAT, CDR2 FQNNGV. Trimming removed 4 bases at V and 0 bases at J, with 16 bases between. The CDR3 has 16 amino acids. DNA for the CDR3: TGTGCCAGCAGCTGGAGCCCCGGGACACACTCCTACGAGCAGTACTTC. Translated: CASSWSPGTHSYEQYF.

In this sample, this clone turned up once. The CDR3 region is CASSKGLAGLQETQYF. CDR3 DNA: TGTGCCAGCAGTAAAGGACTAGCGGGCCTCCAAGAGACCCAGTACTTC. The chain recombines TRBV27 with TRBJ2-5; 11 bases fit TRBD2. Germline trimming cut 5 bases from V and 1 base from J; bases unmatched to any gene: 6. The length of the CDR3 is 16 residues. From germline, CDR1 is MNHEY and CDR2 SMNVEV (reference sequence).

This rearrangement joins TRBV6-5 to TRBJ1-1, with D maybe TRBD1 (6 bases). This CDR3 is built from 14 residues. Germline values: CDR1 MNHEY, CDR2 SVGAGI. V lost 2 bases and J 5 bases, leaving 12 bases between the germline ends. The CDR3 nucleotides are TGTGCCAGCAGTTACAGACAGGAAGGGACTGAAGCTTTCTTT. It codes for CASSYRQEGTEAFF.

The chain uses TRBV4-2 and TRBJ2-5; 10 nucleotides agree with TRBD1. Germline V gives CDR1 LGHNA, CDR2 YNFKEQ. The CDR3 is 16 amino acids. V shed 4 bases and J 3 bases; nucleotides not matched to a gene: 8. For the CDR3, the DNA is TGTGCCAGCAGCCTGACAGGGGGCAGCGGGGAAGAGACCCAGTACTTC. Translated: CASSLTGGSGEETQYF.

V is TRBV11-2 and J is TRBJ2-5, with 9 positions matching TRBD2. V lost 0 bases to trimming and J lost 4 bases; unmatched junction nucleotides: 9. Germline-derived CDR1 and CDR2 are SGHAT and FQNNGV. The CDR3 runs to 17 residues. CDR3: CASSLELQRGVVETQYF. Here the CDR3 DNA reads TGTGCCAGCAGCTTAGAGCTCCAGCGGGGGGTGGTAGAGACCCAGTACTTC.

The chain recombines TRBV13 with TRBJ1-1; 8 nucleotides match TRBD1. Germline V CDR1 and CDR2: PRHDT, FYEKMQ (reference sequence). This CDR3 contains 13 residues. V lost 1 base to trimming and J lost 7 bases; unmatched junction nucleotides: 2. In DNA, the CDR3 is TGTGCCAGCAGCTTAGAGACAGGGGTTGAAGCTTTCTTT. Translation: CASSLETGVEAFF.

Points on this clone: Its ends do not fully match the called genes, so a read error is possible. The rearrangement uses TRBV30 and TRBJ2-7, with a tentative D call TRBD2 (5 bases). This CDR3 is built from 13 residues. Per germline, CDR1 GTSNPN and CDR2 SVGIG (reference sequence). As DNA, the CDR3 is TGTGCCTGTGGAGGACGGAACCTCTACGAGCAGTGCTTC. This sequence encodes CACGGRNLYEQCF.

The chain couples TRBV2 to TRBJ2-7; D tentatively fits TRBD1 or TRBD2 (5 bases each). This CDR3 spans 12 amino acids. Per germline, CDR1 SNHLY and CDR2 FYNNEI. Between the trimmed V and J ends, which lost 11 bases and 2 bases, there was a span of 13 bases. This CDR3 is CAPRGRAYEQYF. The CDR3 nucleotides are TGTGCCCCACGGGGACGTGCCTACGAGCAGTACTTC.

This clone showed up just once. The DNA for the CDR3 is TGTGCCAGCAGTTCAAGCTCCTACGAGCAGTACTTC. This sequence encodes CASSSSSYEQYF. This rearrangement joins TRBV7-8 to TRBJ2-7; no firm D call. Germline CDR1 and CDR2: SGHVS and FQNEAQ. This CDR3 region has 12 residues. Trimming took 6 bases from V and 0 from J, leaving 6 bases between them.